The clone carrying this TCR beta chain was detected many times. Its antigen is currently unknown. This specimen comes from a study of T cell repertoires in cytomegalovirus infection. General study findings and limits: In two of eight donors, the top clonotype was HLA-C-restricted CMV-specific.

A single record per CDR3 protein comes from TCRdb applying MiXCR to the reads. The data show roughly 240,000 distinct CDR3 sequences, roughly 6.5% seen once. Germline V lookup: CDR1 GTSNPN, CDR2 SVGIG (reference sequence). V lost 4 bases, J lost 2 bases, and 11 bases lay in between. The CDR3 consists of 13 residues. The chain links TRBV30 to TRBJ1-1; the D is unclear. Sequencing input: PBMCs. The source is a human donor in good health (CMV status not recorded). Some clones in this sample may be carry-over from other donors' samples. The CDR3 here is CAWKVVGNTEAFF. The CDR3 nucleotides read TGTGCCTGGAAGGTAGTTGGAAACACTGAAGCTTTCTTT. The complete variable domain, with remaining parts taken from reference TRBV30 and TRBJ1-1, reads SQTIHQWPATLVQPVGSPLSLECTVEGTSNPNLYWYRQAAGRGLQLLFYSVGIGQISSEVPQNLSASRPQDRQFILSSKKLLLSDSGFYLCAWKVVGNTEAFFGQGTRLTVV.